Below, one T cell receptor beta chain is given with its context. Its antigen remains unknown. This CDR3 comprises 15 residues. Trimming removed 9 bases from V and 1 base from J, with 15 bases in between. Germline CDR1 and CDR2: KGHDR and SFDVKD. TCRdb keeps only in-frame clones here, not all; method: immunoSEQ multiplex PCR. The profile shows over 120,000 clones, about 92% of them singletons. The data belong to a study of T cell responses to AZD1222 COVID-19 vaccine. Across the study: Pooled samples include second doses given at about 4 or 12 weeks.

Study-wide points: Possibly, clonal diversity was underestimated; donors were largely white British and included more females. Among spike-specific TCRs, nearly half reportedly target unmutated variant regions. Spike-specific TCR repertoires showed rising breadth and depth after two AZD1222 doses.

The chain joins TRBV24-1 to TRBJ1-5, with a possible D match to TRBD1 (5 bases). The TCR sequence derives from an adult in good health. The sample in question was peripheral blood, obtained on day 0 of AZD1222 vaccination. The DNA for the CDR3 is TGTGCCACCGGTGCGGGACGCCGAAGCAATCAGCCCCAGCATTTT. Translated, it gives CATGAGRRSNQPQHF.